This T cell receptor beta chain appears in the sequencing data of a study of CD8 T cells in Susac syndrome. This clonotype has only one observation. Reverse transcription of roughly 0.5 to 1 ug RNA was performed with random hexamers. TCRdb called the immunoSEQ multiplex PCR reads again in MiXCR, with one record for every CDR3 protein. The table includes approximately 200,000 distinct CDR3 sequences, 85% to 95% detected once. Sample: CD4+ T cells from PBMCs. The TCR was taken from a human donor with multiple sclerosis.

Here the CDR3 reads CASTPPLTARVVTQYF. DNA for the CDR3: TGTGCCAGCACCCCTCCCCTCACGGCCCGAGTGGTTACGCAGTATTTT. This chain connects TRBV7-2 to TRBJ2-3, with unresolved D. CDR1 is SGHTA and CDR2 is FQGNSA in the germline V gene. The CDR3 extends over 16 amino acids. V gave up 7 bases and J gave up 8 bases, with 25 bases separating them.